The T cell receptor beta chain described here comes from a study of regulatory T cells in long-lasting Graves disease. Trimming shortened V by 0 bases and J by 1 base, and 13 bases separated the two germline ends. The CDR3 covers 18 residues. Germline CDR1 LNHDA, CDR2 SQIVND (reference sequence). Time point indicated: newly diagnosed GD, antithyroid drugs for less than 3 months. Isolated PBMC RNA provided the starting material for the TCR library. iRepertoire HTBI primers and Arm-PCR of CDR3 regions built TCR beta libraries. MiXCR was run by TCRdb on the multiplex PCR reads, yielding one entry per CDR3 protein. This sample has about 420,000 distinct CDR3 sequences, with roughly 17% found just once. This sample also appeared in a second study, on T cells in Graves' hyperthyroidism and ophthalmopathy. That source adds: The TCR CDR3 first-round RT-PCR relied on the HTBI primer set. Classification by a 13 V-J model distinguished ophthalmopathy from stable hyperthyroidism.

This receptor was identified in a woman aged 18 to 35 with Graves disease. V and J are TRBV19 and TRBJ2-6; the D gene is possibly TRBD1 (5 bases). The sequences come from peripheral blood mononuclear cells (PBMCs), collected at new diagnosis, from a patient treated with antithyroid drugs. The CDR3: CASSIESPGISGANVLTF. Here the CDR3 DNA reads TGTGCCAGTAGTATAGAATCTCCAGGGATTTCTGGGGCCAACGTCCTGACTTTC. Complete variable domain (other parts from reference TRBV19 and TRBJ2-6): DGGITQSPKYLFRKEGQNVTLSCEQNLNHDAMYWYRQDPGQGLRLIYYSQIVNDFQKGDIAEGYSVSREKKESFPLTVTSAQKNPTAFYLCASSIESPGISGANVLTFGAGSRLTVL.